This entry lists 10 T cell receptor beta chains sequenced from one sample in a study of early T cells in non-severe SARS-CoV-2 infection. One entry per CDR3 protein, called by TCRdb with MiXCR from the 5' RACE reads. Seen here are over 30,000 distinct CDR3 sequences, about 4.9% observed once, and the top ten hold 20% to 25%. The sequenced sample consisted of whole blood. Every receptor here comes from an adult who was a healthcare worker with PCR-confirmed SARS-CoV-2 infection or an uninfected control (not recorded which).

This clonotype has at least ten counts. The rearrangement joins TRBV6-6 to TRBJ2-3; perhaps TRBD2 as D (6 bases). The CDR3 totals 14 residues. V dropped 4 bases and J dropped 2 bases, with 10 bases sitting between them. Germline V gene data show CDR1 as MNHNY and CDR2 as SVGAGI (reference sequence). CDR3 protein: CASSLAAHTDTQYF. CDR3 in DNA: TGTGCCAGCAGTTTAGCGGCGCACACAGATACGCAGTATTTT.

This clonotype was recorded many times. The chain has TRBV28 and TRBJ2-1; D gene unclear. Trimming took off 5 bases at V and 15 bases at J, with 20 bases between the two ends. This CDR3 has 13 residues. Germline CDR1 MDHEN, CDR2 SYDVKM. Here the CDR3 DNA reads TGTGCCAGCAGTCCCGCCCCCATCAGCGCTGGGTTCTTC. Translation gives CASSPAPISAGFF.

This clonotype showed up just a few times. The V call is TRBV28, the J call TRBJ2-3; 8 bases agree with TRBD2. The CDR3 loop spans 15 amino acids. The germline V gene has CDR1 MDHEN and CDR2 SYDVKM. With V trimmed by 5 bases and J by 4 bases, 8 bases remained unmatched. CDR3 in DNA: TGTGCCAGCAGTCCCTCCCTAGCGGGCGCAGATACGCAGTATTTT. It is translated as CASSPSLAGADTQYF.

This clonotype has more than one count but fewer than ten. V is TRBV7-9 and J is TRBJ2-3, with D perhaps TRBD1 (6 bases). V was cut by 5 bases and J by 2 bases, with 17 bases left in between. Germline CDR1 reads SEHNR; CDR2 reads FQNEAQ (reference sequence). The CDR3 covers 16 residues. The CDR3 sequence is CASSPNTGHFTDTQYF. DNA for the CDR3: TGTGCCAGCAGCCCAAACACAGGGCACTTCACAGATACGCAGTATTTT.

This clonotype appeared many times. This chain joins TRBV7-8 and TRBJ2-1, with TRBD2 identical over 8 bases. With 5 bases clipped from V and 4 bases from J, the junction kept 7 bases outside the gene matches. The V gene's germline CDR1 is SGHVS and CDR2 FQNEAQ. The CDR3 spans 15 residues. The DNA for the CDR3 is TGTGCCAGCAGCATCTCCGGGACTAGTTACAATGAGCAGTTCTTC. Translation: CASSISGTSYNEQFF.

This clonotype was found many times. The chain links TRBV18 to TRBJ1-2, with TRBD1 as a possible D gene (5 bases). Trimming stripped 4 bases from V and 4 bases from J, with 16 bases between. CDR3 length: 15 amino acids. Germline lookup yields CDR1 KGHSH and CDR2 LQKENI. The CDR3 DNA follows: TGTGCCAGCTCACAGCAGAGGGGTGAGAGCTATGGCTACACCTTC. Translated: CASSQQRGESYGYTF.

This chain connects TRBV7-6 to TRBJ2-7; TRBD2 might be the D (6 bases). The CDR3 sequence is 15 residues long. Germline CDR1 reads SGHVS; CDR2 reads FNYEAQ. Trimming removed 2 bases from V and 0 bases from J, with 11 bases in between. CDR3: CASSLLEGVSYEQYF. DNA for the CDR3: TGTGCCAGCAGCTTATTGGAGGGCGTCTCCTACGAGCAGTACTTC.

This clonotype has a count of ten or more. CDR3: CASSAQVSSYEQYF. The CDR3 DNA follows: TGTGCCAGCAGCGCACAGGTTAGCTCCTACGAGCAGTACTTC. The rearrangement links TRBV11-2 to TRBJ2-7; D perhaps matches TRBD1 (5 bases). The CDR3 runs to 14 residues. V shed 5 bases and J shed 0 bases, with 11 bases lying between them. The germline gives CDR1 SGHAT, CDR2 FQNNGV.

This clonotype came up many times. The V gene is TRBV7-9, the J gene TRBJ2-3; 8 bases are a match to TRBD2. Germline values: CDR1 SEHNR, CDR2 FQNEAQ (reference sequence). The CDR3 runs to 15 residues. Germline trimming cut 5 bases from V and 2 bases from J; bases unmatched to any gene: 6. The CDR3 DNA follows: TGTGCCAGCAGCCCCGGAGCGGGGGCCACAGATACGCAGTATTTT. Its protein is CASSPGAGATDTQYF.

This chain connects TRBV6-6 to TRBJ2-5; no clear D gene. CDR3 length: 11 residues. Germline assignment: CDR1 MNHNY and CDR2 SVGAGI (reference sequence). V dropped 7 bases and J dropped 4 bases, with 7 bases sitting between them. CDR3 loop: CASTVGETQYF. The CDR3, as DNA: TGTGCCAGCACCGTAGGAGAGACCCAGTACTTC.